These 28 T cell receptor beta chains came from one sample sequenced in a study of shared clonotypes between healthy human individuals. Assay: immunoSEQ multiplex PCR; the TCRdb copy retains only in-frame clones and omits some. The table records roughly 2.2 million clones, just under 95% of them present only once. Sequences were obtained from naive CD4+ T cells from PBMCs. The subset here: CD45RA+ positively selected. These receptors were collected from a man in his late teens or twenties in good health. Some clones in this sample may be carry-over from other donors' samples.

About this clone: Distinct nucleotide sequences in the sample also encode this CDR3. This chain uses TRBV18 with TRBJ1-3; D gene ambiguous. The germline gives CDR1 KGHSH, CDR2 LQKENI. V gave up 0 bases and J gave up 3 bases, with 6 bases separating them. This CDR3 comprises 14 residues. CDR3 in amino acids: CASSPPLGGNTIYF. The CDR3 coding sequence is TGTGCCAGCTCACCACCTCTCGGTGGAAACACCATATATTTT.

This clone came up once. This sequence joins TRBV19 and TRBJ1-1; D unresolved. V gave up 7 bases and J gave up 2 bases, with 14 bases separating them. CDR1 LNHDA and CDR2 SQIVND come from the germline V gene (reference sequence). The CDR3 runs to 14 residues. The CDR3 coding sequence is TGTGCCAGTAAACCTGGCCAGGTTAACACTGAAGCTTTCTTT. Amino acids: CASKPGQVNTEAFF.

This rearrangement joins TRBV19 to TRBJ1-4; D possibly corresponds to TRBD1 (5 bases). CDR1 is LNHDA, CDR2 SQIVND, per germline (reference sequence). The germline V and J ends were trimmed by 8 bases and 3 bases, with 16 bases remaining between them. The CDR3 has 15 amino acids. CDR3: CASSISGPPNEKLFF. The CDR3, as DNA: TGTGCCAGTTCAATATCGGGACCGCCTAATGAAAAACTGTTTTTT.

The chain links TRBV10-2 to TRBJ2-7; D is tentatively TRBD1 or TRBD2 (5 bases each). The CDR3 runs to 14 residues. The germline CDR1 and CDR2 sequences are WSHSY and SAAADI. The V and J ends lost 7 bases and 1 base respectively, with 14 bases between them. Written as DNA, the CDR3 is TGCGCCAGCAACTCTCCGGGACGTTCCTACGAGCAGTACTTC. Amino acid sequence: CASNSPGRSYEQYF.

V and J are TRBV6-1 and TRBJ1-2; a weak D match, TRBD1 (6 bases). Germline loops: CDR1 MNHNS, CDR2 SASEGT. Trimming removed 1 base at V and 5 bases at J, with 11 bases between. The CDR3 sequence is 14 residues long. For the CDR3, the DNA is TGTGCCAGCAGTGAAGGGGGACAACCGTATGGCTACACCTTC. This translates into CASSEGGQPYGYTF.

The chain is built from TRBV6-5 and TRBJ1-6; possible D gene TRBD1, 6 bases. V lost 4 bases to trimming and J lost 10 bases, with 17 bases between them. The CDR3 covers 15 residues. CDR1 is MNHEY and CDR2 is SVGAGI in the germline V gene. The CDR3 spells CASSLNRDKNSPLHF. CDR3 nucleotides: TGTGCCAGCAGTTTAAACCGGGACAAAAACTCACCCCTCCACTTT.

CDR3 loop: CASSHNRATPNQPQHF. The CDR3, as DNA: TGCGCCAGCAGCCATAACCGGGCCACCCCAAATCAGCCCCAGCATTTT. This rearrangement joins TRBV4-3 to TRBJ1-5; D gene uncertain. The CDR3 runs 16 residues. Per the germline V gene, CDR1 is LGHNA and CDR2 is YSLEER. V lost 3 bases and J lost 4, with 16 bases in between.

This clone has only one observation. The chain uses TRBV5-4 and TRBJ2-5; 8 bases match TRBD1. CDR1 and CDR2 from the germline V gene are SGHNT and YYREEE (reference sequence). J gave up 4 bases and V 4 bases, and 9 bases lay outside the gene matches. The CDR3 extends over 15 amino acids. CDR3 DNA: TGTGCCAGCAGCCTGACAGGGGTAGGACGAGAGACCCAGTACTTC. Amino acid sequence: CASSLTGVGRETQYF.

There are a few counts of this clone. This chain joins TRBV18 and TRBJ2-2; D is unclear. The ends were cut back, 3 bases at V and 5 bases at J, with 13 bases in the middle. The CDR3 runs to 15 residues. The V gene's germline CDR1 is KGHSH and CDR2 LQKENI. The CDR3: CASSPSSAYTGELFF. CDR3 DNA sequence: TGTGCCAGCTCACCGTCCTCTGCCTATACCGGGGAGCTGTTTTTT.

Concerning this clone: Other nucleotide sequences from this sample produce the same CDR3. CDR3 in amino acids: CASSFYNEQFF. In DNA, the CDR3 is TGTGCCAGCAGCTTCTACAATGAGCAGTTCTTC. The V and J genes are TRBV28 and TRBJ2-1, with D uncertain. The germline gives CDR1 MDHEN, CDR2 SYDVKM. V lost 6 bases to trimming and J lost 3 bases, with 3 bases between them. The CDR3 contains 11 residues.

This rearrangement joins TRBV29-1 to TRBJ1-2, with a possible D match to TRBD1 (5 bases). This CDR3 is 13 amino acids long. V lost 4 bases and J 1 base, leaving 10 bases between the germline ends. CDR1 and CDR2 from the germline V gene are SQVTM and ANQGSEA. In DNA form, the CDR3 reads TGCAGCGTTGGGGATGGGGGTAACTATGGCTACACCTTC. It yields the protein CSVGDGGNYGYTF.

V gene TRBV18 combines with J gene TRBJ2-7; no firm D call. The ends were cut back, 2 bases at V and 2 bases at J, with 10 bases in the middle. This CDR3 is built from 14 residues. Germline CDR1 and CDR2: KGHSH and LQKENI. CDR3 protein: CASSPSVLPYEQYF. CDR3 DNA: TGTGCCAGCTCACCATCGGTTCTGCCCTACGAGCAGTACTTC.

V usage is TRBV4-1 and J usage is TRBJ2-7; D gene unclear. This CDR3 has 14 amino acids. Trimming removed 1 base at V and 3 bases at J, with 10 bases between. CDR1 and CDR2 from the germline V gene are MGHRA and YSYEKL. The CDR3 sequence is CASSQVAGIYEQYF. CDR3 nucleotides: TGCGCCAGCAGCCAAGTCGCAGGAATCTACGAGCAGTACTTC.

The gene calls are TRBV2 and TRBJ2-1; TRBD2 matches 7 bases. With 6 bases clipped from V and 8 bases from J, the junction kept 10 bases outside the gene matches. The CDR3 has 14 amino acids. CDR1 SNHLY and CDR2 FYNNEI come from the germline V gene. The CDR3 protein is CASSSGGFDDEQFF. The CDR3 DNA is TGTGCCAGCAGCTCCGGGGGGTTCGACGATGAGCAGTTCTTC.

The rearrangement links TRBV28 to TRBJ2-5, with D maybe TRBD1 (6 bases). This CDR3 has 15 residues. The germline gives CDR1 MDHEN, CDR2 SYDVKM. V was pared by 3 bases and J by 1 base, with 12 bases between. CDR3 nucleotides: TGTGCCAGCAGTTTTCCGCGACAGGCCCAAGAGACCCAGTACTTC. This codes for CASSFPRQAQETQYF.

This chain joins TRBV30 and TRBJ2-7; D possibly uses TRBD1 or TRBD2 (7 bases each). V dropped 3 bases and J dropped 1 base, with 16 bases sitting between them. This CDR3 has 15 amino acids. The germline CDR1 and CDR2 sequences are GTSNPN and SVGIG (reference sequence). CDR3 amino acids: CAWSPGGAASYEQYF. DNA of the CDR3: TGTGCCTGGAGCCCAGGGGGGGCGGCGTCCTACGAGCAGTACTTC.

The V and J genes are TRBV7-9 and TRBJ2-5, with 9 bases lining up with TRBD2. Germline CDR1 reads SEHNR; CDR2 reads FQNEAQ (reference sequence). The CDR3 covers 16 residues. The trim removed 2 bases at V and 6 bases at J, leaving 10 bases unmatched. CDR3 coding DNA: TGTGCCAGCAGCTTACCTGCTAGCGGGATCACCCAGACCCAGTACTTC. Protein sequence: CASSLPASGITQTQYF.

This sequence joins TRBV28 and TRBJ1-5; D is uncertain. This CDR3 comprises 15 residues. Germline V gene sequence: CDR1 MDHEN, CDR2 SYDVKM. Trimming took 4 bases from V and 4 from J, leaving 14 bases between them. The CDR3 region has the DNA TGTGCCAGCAGTTCCCCGGGTGCTGGGAATCAGCCCCAGCATTTT. It codes for CASSSPGAGNQPQHF.

The rearrangement joins TRBV5-3 to TRBJ2-3; no clear D. TRBV5-3 is an ORF; its function is uncertain. The CDR3 is 15 amino acids. V gave up 5 bases and J gave up 4 bases, with 17 bases separating them. The CDR3 nucleotides are TGTGCCAGAAGACCGAACAAAAGTTCCCCAGATACGCAGTATTTT. Its protein product is CARRPNKSSPDTQYF.

V usage is TRBV27 and J usage is TRBJ2-3; TRBD2 aligns across 10 bases. Trimming removed 7 bases from V and 0 bases from J; junction bases left unmatched: 25. CDR3 length equals 22 residues. CDR1 is MNHEY and CDR2 is SMNVEV in the germline V gene (reference sequence). CDR3 in DNA: TGTGCCAGCAAAAATTTTTATTCCGGGACTAGCGTATTACAATCAAGCACAGATACGCAGTATTTT. Its translation is CASKNFYSGTSVLQSSTDTQYF.

This chain joins TRBV10-3 and TRBJ2-1, with a weak D call TRBD1 (6 bases). CDR3 length equals 14 residues. CDR1 and CDR2 (germline): ENHRY, SYGVKD. The V end was cut by 3 bases, the J end by 7 bases, with 13 bases between. Here the CDR3 DNA reads TGTGCCATCAGTGATCTTAACAGGGATAATGAGCAGTTCTTC. This gives the protein CAISDLNRDNEQFF.

This chain links TRBV28 with TRBJ1-2; D unresolved. CDR3 size: 13 residues. The germline gives CDR1 MDHEN, CDR2 SYDVKM. V lost 10 bases and J 0 bases, leaving 12 bases between the germline ends. DNA of the CDR3: TGTGCCACCCCCGCCGGAGCTAACTATGGCTACACCTTC. Translation: CATPAGANYGYTF.

The V call is TRBV18, the J call TRBJ2-1, with 13 bases lining up with TRBD2. The CDR3 is 16 amino acids. CDR1 KGHSH and CDR2 LQKENI come from the germline V gene. Trimming removed 3 bases from V and 5 bases from J; junction bases left unmatched: 4. CDR3 coding DNA: TGTGCCAGCTCACCTTGGACTAGCGGGAGTCACAATGAGCAGTTCTTC. This encodes CASSPWTSGSHNEQFF. The full variable domain, with the rest looked up from reference TRBV18 and TRBJ2-1, is NAGVMQNPRHLVRRRGQEARLRCSPMKGHSHVYWYRQLPEEGLKFMVYLQKENIIDESGMPKERFSAEFPKEGPSILRIQQVVRGDSAAYFCASSPWTSGSHNEQFFGPGTRLTVL.

The chain carries TRBV9 and TRBJ1-4; D is undetermined. Trimming stripped 0 bases from V and 3 bases from J, with 12 bases between. The CDR3 contains 16 residues. Germline-derived CDR1 and CDR2 are SGDLS and YYNGEE. The CDR3 loop reads CASSVEGGLANEKLFF. The CDR3 bases are TGTGCCAGCAGCGTAGAGGGAGGGCTAGCTAATGAAAAACTGTTTTTT.

The chain has TRBV5-1 and TRBJ2-7; weak D call: TRBD1 (5 bases). The V end was cut by 0 bases, the J end by 0 bases, with 13 bases between. CDR3 length: 16 amino acids. The germline V gene has CDR1 SGHRS and CDR2 YFSETQ. The CDR3, as DNA: TGCGCCAGCAGCTTGGAGGGGCCGACCTACTCCTACGAGCAGTACTTC. Translated: CASSLEGPTYSYEQYF.

This clone was seen more than once but under ten times. The chain is built from TRBV7-2 and TRBJ2-2, with 11 bases matching TRBD2. The germline CDR1 and CDR2 sequences are SGHTA and FQGNSA. The CDR3 contains 17 residues. J gave up 5 bases and V 5 bases, and 10 bases lay outside the gene matches. The CDR3 sequence is CASSPETPSGRTGELFF. Written as DNA, the CDR3 is TGTGCCAGCAGCCCCGAGACGCCTAGCGGGAGGACCGGGGAGCTGTTTTTT.

The chain uses TRBV7-9 and TRBJ2-7; D perhaps matches TRBD1 (6 bases). CDR3 length: 15 amino acids. Germline CDR1 is SEHNR and CDR2 is FQNEAQ (reference sequence). V was pared by 4 bases and J by 0 bases, with 13 bases between. This CDR3 reads CASSSRGRNSYEQYF. CDR3 DNA sequence: TGTGCCAGCAGCTCCAGGGGACGGAACTCCTACGAGCAGTACTTC.

The chain joins TRBV6-5 to TRBJ2-5; tentative D call: TRBD2 (7 bases). The CDR3 runs to 13 residues. Looked up from germline, CDR1 is MNHEY and CDR2 is SVGAGI. The V end was cut by 6 bases, the J end by 3 bases, with 11 bases between. Written as DNA, the CDR3 is TGTGCCAGCAGAGGGGGGGGCAAAGAGACCCAGTACTTC. It is translated as CASRGGGKETQYF.